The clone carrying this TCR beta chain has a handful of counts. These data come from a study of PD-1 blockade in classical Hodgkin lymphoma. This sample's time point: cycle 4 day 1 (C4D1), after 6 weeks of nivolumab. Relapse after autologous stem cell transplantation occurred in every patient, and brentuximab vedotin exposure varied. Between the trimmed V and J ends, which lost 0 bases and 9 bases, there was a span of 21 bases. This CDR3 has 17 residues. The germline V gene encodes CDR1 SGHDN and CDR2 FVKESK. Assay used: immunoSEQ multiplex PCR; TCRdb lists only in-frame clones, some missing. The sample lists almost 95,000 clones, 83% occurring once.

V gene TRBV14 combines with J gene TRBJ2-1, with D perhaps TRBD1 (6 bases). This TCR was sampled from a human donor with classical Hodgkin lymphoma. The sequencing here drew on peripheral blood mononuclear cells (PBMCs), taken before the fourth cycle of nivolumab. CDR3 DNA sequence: TGTGCCAGCAGCCAAGATAAGCGATGGGGGCGTTATGGTGAGCAGTTCTTC. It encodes CASSQDKRWGRYGEQFF. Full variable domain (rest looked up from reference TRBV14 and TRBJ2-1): EAGVTQFPSHSVIEKGQTVTLRCDPISGHDNLYWYRRVMGKEIKFLLHFVKESKQDESGMPNNRFLAERTGGTYSTLKVQPAELEDSGVYFCASSQDKRWGRYGEQFFGPGTRLTVL.